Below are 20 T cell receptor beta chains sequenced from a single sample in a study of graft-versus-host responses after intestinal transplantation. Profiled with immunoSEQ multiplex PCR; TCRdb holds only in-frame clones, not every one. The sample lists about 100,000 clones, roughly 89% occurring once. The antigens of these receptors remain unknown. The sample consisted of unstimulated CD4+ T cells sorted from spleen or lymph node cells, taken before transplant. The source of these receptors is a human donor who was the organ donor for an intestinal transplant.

This CDR3 is CASKGQGAGGYTF. CDR3 bases: TGTGCCAGCAAAGGACAGGGGGCCGGGGGCTACACCTTC. The J gene is TRBJ1-2, the V gene TRBV6-1, with 11 bases fitting TRBD1. The CDR3 has 13 residues. Germline V CDR1 and CDR2: MNHNS, SASEGT. J gave up 8 bases and V 7 bases, and 6 bases lay outside the gene matches.

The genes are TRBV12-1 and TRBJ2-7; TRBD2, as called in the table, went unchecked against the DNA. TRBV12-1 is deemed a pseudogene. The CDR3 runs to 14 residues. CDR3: CASRTTSGSYEQYF. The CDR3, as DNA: TGTGCCAGCAGGACGACTAGCGGGTCCTACGAGCAGTACTTC.

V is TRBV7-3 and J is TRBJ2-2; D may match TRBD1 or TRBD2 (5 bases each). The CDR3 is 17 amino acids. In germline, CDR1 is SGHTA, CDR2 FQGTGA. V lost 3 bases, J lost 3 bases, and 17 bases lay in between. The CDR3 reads CASSFGRGTADTGELFF. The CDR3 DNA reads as TGTGCCAGCAGCTTTGGACGTGGGACGGCCGACACCGGGGAGCTGTTTTTT.

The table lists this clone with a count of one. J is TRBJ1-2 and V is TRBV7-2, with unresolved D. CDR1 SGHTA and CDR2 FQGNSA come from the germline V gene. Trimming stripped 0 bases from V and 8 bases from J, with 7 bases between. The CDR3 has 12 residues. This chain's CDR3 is CASSLALNGYTF. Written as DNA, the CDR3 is TGTGCCAGCAGCTTAGCGCTAAACGGCTACACCTTC.

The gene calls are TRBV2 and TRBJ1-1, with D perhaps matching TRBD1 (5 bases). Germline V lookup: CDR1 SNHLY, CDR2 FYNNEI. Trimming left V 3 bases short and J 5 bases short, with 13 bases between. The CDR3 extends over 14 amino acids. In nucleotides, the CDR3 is TGTGCCAGCAGTGAGGGCGGGAGGGGTACTGAAGCTTTCTTT. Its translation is CASSEGGRGTEAFF.

The CDR3 reads CASRAWRENYEQYF. Written as DNA, the CDR3 is TGTGCCAGCAGGGCTTGGCGGGAGAACTACGAGCAGTACTTC. The V and J genes are TRBV28 and TRBJ2-7, with TRBD2 matching 7 bases. CDR3 size: 14 residues. Trimming took 6 bases from V and 3 from J; bases not matched to a gene: 8. Germline V gene data show CDR1 as MDHEN and CDR2 as SYDVKM.

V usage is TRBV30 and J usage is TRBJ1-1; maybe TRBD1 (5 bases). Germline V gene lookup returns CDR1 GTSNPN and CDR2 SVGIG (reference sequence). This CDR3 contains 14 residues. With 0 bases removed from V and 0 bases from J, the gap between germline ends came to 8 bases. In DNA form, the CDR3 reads TGTGCCTGGAGTGTGGACAAACTGAACACTGAAGCTTTCTTT. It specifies CAWSVDKLNTEAFF.

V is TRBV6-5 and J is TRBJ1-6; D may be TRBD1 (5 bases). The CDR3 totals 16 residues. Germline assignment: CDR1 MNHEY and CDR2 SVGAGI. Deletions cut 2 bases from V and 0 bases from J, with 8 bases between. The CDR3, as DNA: TGTGCCAGCAGTTACCAGGGCAGCTCCTATAATTCACCCCTCCACTTT. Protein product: CASSYQGSSYNSPLHF.

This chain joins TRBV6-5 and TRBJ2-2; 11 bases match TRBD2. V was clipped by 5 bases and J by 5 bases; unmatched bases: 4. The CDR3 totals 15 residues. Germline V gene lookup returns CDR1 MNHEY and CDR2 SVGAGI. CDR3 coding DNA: TGTGCCAGCAGTACGTGGACTAGCGGGACCGGGGAGCTGTTTTTT. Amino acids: CASSTWTSGTGELFF.

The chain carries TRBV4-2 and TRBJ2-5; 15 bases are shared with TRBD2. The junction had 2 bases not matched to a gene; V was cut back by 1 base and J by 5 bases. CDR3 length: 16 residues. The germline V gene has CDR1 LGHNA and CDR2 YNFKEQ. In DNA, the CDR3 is TGTGCCAGCAGCCAAGGTGGACTAGCGGGGGGGGAGACCCAGTACTTC. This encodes CASSQGGLAGGETQYF.

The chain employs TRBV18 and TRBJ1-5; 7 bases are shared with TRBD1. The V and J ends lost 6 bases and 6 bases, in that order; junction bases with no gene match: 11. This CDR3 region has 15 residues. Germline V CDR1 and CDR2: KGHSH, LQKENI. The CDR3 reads CASSGSRGRIQPQHF. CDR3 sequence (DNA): TGTGCCAGCTCGGGCTCCAGGGGGAGAATTCAGCCCCAGCATTTT.

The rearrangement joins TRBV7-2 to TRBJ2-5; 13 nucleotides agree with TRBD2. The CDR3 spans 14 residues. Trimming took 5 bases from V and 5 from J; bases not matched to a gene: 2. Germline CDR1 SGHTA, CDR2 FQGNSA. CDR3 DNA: TGTGCCAGCAGCACTAGCGGGGGGGCCGAGACCCAGTACTTC. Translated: CASSTSGGAETQYF.

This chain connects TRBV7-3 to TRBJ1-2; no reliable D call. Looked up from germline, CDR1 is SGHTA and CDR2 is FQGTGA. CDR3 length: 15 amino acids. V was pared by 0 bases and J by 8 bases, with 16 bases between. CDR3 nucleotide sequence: TGTGCCAGCAGCTTAACGTATTACAGCTCGGGCGGCTACACCTTC. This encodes CASSLTYYSSGGYTF. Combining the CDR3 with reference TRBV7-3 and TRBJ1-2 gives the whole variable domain GAGVSQTPSNKVTEKGKYVELRCDPISGHTALYWYRQSLGQGPEFLIYFQGTGAADDSGLPNDRFFAVRPEGSVSTLKIQRTERGDSAVYLCASSLTYYSSGGYTFGSGTRLTVV.

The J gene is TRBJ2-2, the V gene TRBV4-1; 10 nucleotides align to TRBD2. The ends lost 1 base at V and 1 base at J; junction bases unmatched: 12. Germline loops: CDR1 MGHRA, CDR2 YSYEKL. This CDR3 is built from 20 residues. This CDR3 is CASSQVVILAGGRNTGELFF. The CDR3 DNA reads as TGCGCCAGCAGCCAAGTTGTGATATTAGCGGGGGGCCGGAACACCGGGGAGCTGTTTTTT.

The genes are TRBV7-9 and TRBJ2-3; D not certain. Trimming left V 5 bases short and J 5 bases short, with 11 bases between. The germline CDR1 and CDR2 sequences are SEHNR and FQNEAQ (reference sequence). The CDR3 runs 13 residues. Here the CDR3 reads CASSLSRLDTQYF. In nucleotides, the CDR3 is TGTGCCAGCAGCCTATCTAGGCTAGATACGCAGTATTTT.

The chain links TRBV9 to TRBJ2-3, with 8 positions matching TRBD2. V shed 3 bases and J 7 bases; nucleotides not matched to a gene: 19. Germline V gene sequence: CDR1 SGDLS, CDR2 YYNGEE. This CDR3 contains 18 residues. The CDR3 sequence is CASSAGPRGSGSQNTQYF. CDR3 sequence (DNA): TGTGCCAGCAGCGCTGGGCCCCGGGGAAGCGGGAGCCAAAATACGCAGTATTTT.

The CDR3 region is CASSQSGTVTYEQYF. The CDR3, as DNA: TGCGCCAGCAGCCAATCCGGGACAGTTACCTACGAGCAGTACTTC. The chain joins TRBV4-1 to TRBJ2-7; 7 nucleotides match TRBD1. Germline values: CDR1 MGHRA, CDR2 YSYEKL. The CDR3 totals 15 residues. The ends lost 2 bases at V and 2 bases at J; junction bases unmatched: 6.

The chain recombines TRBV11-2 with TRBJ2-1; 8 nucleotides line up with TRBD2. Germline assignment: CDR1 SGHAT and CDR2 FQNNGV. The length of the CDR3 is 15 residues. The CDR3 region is CTSATSVYSYNEQFF. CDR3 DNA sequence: TGTACCTCGGCGACTAGCGTGTACTCCTACAATGAGCAGTTCTTC. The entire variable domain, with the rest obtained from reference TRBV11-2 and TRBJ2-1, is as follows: EAGVAQSPRYKIIEKRQSVAFWCNPISGHATLYWYQQILGQGPKLLIQFQNNGVVDDSQLPKDRFSAERLKGVDSTLKIQPAKLEDSAVYLCTSATSVYSYNEQFFGPGTRLTVL.

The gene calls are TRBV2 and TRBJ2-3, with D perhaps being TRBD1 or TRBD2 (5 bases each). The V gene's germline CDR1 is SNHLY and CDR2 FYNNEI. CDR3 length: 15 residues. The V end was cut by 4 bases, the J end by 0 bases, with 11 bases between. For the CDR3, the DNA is TGTGCCAGCAGTGGAGGGGCCCCAAGCACAGATACGCAGTATTTT. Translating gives CASSGGAPSTDTQYF. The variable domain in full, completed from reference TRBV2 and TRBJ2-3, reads EPEVTQTPSHQVTQMGQEVILRCVPISNHLYFYWYRQILGQKVEFLVSFYNNEISEKSEIFDDQFSVERPDGSNFTLKIRSTKLEDSAMYFCASSGGAPSTDTQYFGPGTRLTVL.

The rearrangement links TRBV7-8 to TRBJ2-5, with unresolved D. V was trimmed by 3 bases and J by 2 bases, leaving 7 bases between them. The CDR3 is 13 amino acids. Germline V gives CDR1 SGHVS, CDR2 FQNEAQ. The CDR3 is CASSFMVQETQYF. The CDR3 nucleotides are TGTGCCAGCAGCTTCATGGTACAAGAGACCCAGTACTTC.